The 21 T cell receptor beta chains presented below share a single source sample, sequenced in a study of T cell responses to AZD1222 COVID-19 vaccine. The table came from immunoSEQ multiplex PCR; TCRdb's copy has only in-frame clones and leaves some out. The sample consists of some 110,000 clones, roughly 90% of them appearing once. The material was peripheral blood, obtained on day 0 of AZD1222 vaccination. These receptors originate from an adult in good health.

CDR3 DNA sequence: TGTGCCAGCTCACCACAGCGGCAGGGGGGGAGAGATACGCAGTATTTT. Encoded protein: CASSPQRQGGRDTQYF. The chain links TRBV18 to TRBJ2-3, with D possibly being TRBD1 or TRBD2 (7 bases each). There are 16 residues in the CDR3. Germline V gene sequence: CDR1 KGHSH, CDR2 LQKENI. Trimming shortened V by 1 base and J by 5 bases, and 16 bases separated the two germline ends.

This chain uses TRBV30 with TRBJ1-6; D is uncertain. V was pared by 3 bases and J by 10 bases, with 7 bases between. Germline V lookup: CDR1 GTSNPN, CDR2 SVGIG (reference sequence). The CDR3 sequence is 11 residues long. CDR3 residues: CAWSLESPLHF. For the CDR3, the DNA is TGTGCCTGGAGCCTCGAATCACCCCTCCACTTT.

This clone is categorized as medium-sized. V is TRBV28 and J is TRBJ2-7, with a tentative D call TRBD1 (6 bases). The CDR3 has 13 residues. Trimming took off 6 bases at V and 5 bases at J, with 14 bases between the two ends. Germline V CDR1 and CDR2: MDHEN, SYDVKM. The CDR3 nucleotides read TGTGCCAGCAGAACCAGGGGTCCCAACGAGCAGTACTTC. Translated: CASRTRGPNEQYF.

The rearrangement uses TRBV3-1 (or the pseudogene TRBV3-2) and TRBJ1-2, with D possibly being TRBD1 (6 bases). V was shortened by 3 bases and J by 0 bases, with 11 bases between the two germline ends. Per germline, CDR1 LGHDT and CDR2 YNNKEL (reference sequence). This CDR3 has 15 amino acids. The CDR3, as DNA: TGTGCCAGCAGCCATTTAGGACAGACTAACTATGGCTACACCTTC. Encoded protein: CASSHLGQTNYGYTF.

The genes are TRBV7-2 and TRBJ2-1; D gene unclear. The CDR3 consists of 16 residues. CDR1 is SGHTA, CDR2 FQGNSA, per germline. V lost 1 base, J lost 2 bases, and 12 bases lay in between. CDR3 loop: CASSLDGGSAYNEQFF. DNA for the CDR3: TGTGCCAGCAGCTTAGATGGCGGATCGGCCTACAATGAGCAGTTCTTC.

J is TRBJ2-3 and V is TRBV21-1; the table calls TRBD2, which could not be checked here. TRBV21-1 is a listed pseudogene. CDR3 length equals 16 residues. The CDR3 loop reads CASSKGSLATPDTQYF. In nucleotides, the CDR3 is TGTGCCAGCAGCAAAGGTTCCCTAGCGACCCCAGATACGCAGTATTTT.

The chain joins TRBV5-4 to TRBJ1-6; no clear D gene. The CDR3 runs to 13 residues. V was clipped by 5 bases and J by 8 bases, with 11 bases between them. Germline lookup yields CDR1 SGHNT and CDR2 YYREEE (reference sequence). CDR3 amino acids: CASSPMRDSPLHF. The CDR3 bases are TGTGCCAGCAGTCCTATGAGGGATTCACCCCTCCACTTT.

This chain connects TRBV2 to TRBJ2-1; TRBD2 matches at 12 bases. The CDR3 is 15 amino acids. With 10 bases clipped from V and 10 bases from J, the junction kept 14 bases outside the gene matches. The germline CDR1 and CDR2 sequences are SNHLY and FYNNEI. The CDR3 is CATRLAGVLTGEQFF. Written as DNA, the CDR3 is TGTGCCACCAGACTAGCGGGGGTTCTTACAGGGGAGCAGTTCTTC.

The chain has TRBV24-1 and TRBJ1-2; TRBD1 aligns across 7 bases. V lost 4 bases, J lost 4 bases, and 14 bases stayed unmatched. This CDR3 has 17 amino acids. CDR1 and CDR2 (germline): KGHDR, SFDVKD. The CDR3 sequence: CATSDQHQGVPSYGYTF. CDR3 nucleotide sequence: TGTGCCACCAGTGACCAACATCAGGGGGTTCCCTCCTATGGCTACACCTTC.

The chain uses TRBV6-1 and TRBJ2-7; TRBD2 might be the D (6 bases). V shed 5 bases and J shed 5 bases, with 16 bases lying between them. The germline V gene has CDR1 MNHNS and CDR2 SASEGT. The CDR3 has 14 amino acids. CDR3 sequence (DNA): TGTGCCAGCAGTTCTCCGGGACTGGTGGACGAGCAGTACTTC. This translates into CASSSPGLVDEQYF.

The V call is TRBV11-2, the J call TRBJ1-5; 7 positions match TRBD1. This CDR3 contains 13 residues. With V trimmed by 5 bases and J by 7 bases, 5 bases remained unmatched. Per germline, CDR1 SGHAT and CDR2 FQNNGV. The CDR3 protein is CASSNRGEQPQHF. The CDR3, as DNA: TGTGCCAGCAGCAACAGGGGTGAGCAGCCCCAGCATTTT.

This clone was picked up a small number of times. J is TRBJ1-4 and V is TRBV5-1, with 7 nucleotides matching TRBD1. The CDR3 covers 15 residues. V was pared by 1 base and J by 4 bases, with 4 bases of the junction left unmatched. The germline CDR1 and CDR2 sequences are SGHRS and YFSETQ. CDR3 DNA sequence: TGCGCCAGCAGCTTGACAGGGGTTGGTAATGAAAAACTGTTTTTT. This gives the protein CASSLTGVGNEKLFF.

This clone showed up just once. The V call is TRBV9, the J call TRBJ1-1; 8 bases match TRBD1. Germline V gene sequence: CDR1 SGDLS, CDR2 YYNGEE. V dropped 3 bases and J dropped 4; count of bases not matched to a gene: 8. The CDR3 covers 15 residues. This CDR3 reads CASSDPRGPVTEAFF. CDR3 in DNA: TGTGCCAGCAGCGACCCCAGGGGGCCGGTCACTGAAGCTTTCTTT.

About this clone itself: The same CDR3 is also encoded by other DNA sequences in this sample. This chain links TRBV6-5 with TRBJ1-5; 9 positions match TRBD1. CDR3 length: 15 amino acids. Trimming at V came to 3 bases and at J to 4 bases, leaving 4 bases not matched to a gene. Germline CDR1 MNHEY, CDR2 SVGAGI. The CDR3 region has the DNA TGTGCCAGCAGTTATTCCGGGACAGGGAATCAGCCCCAGCATTTT. This encodes CASSYSGTGNQPQHF.

The chain employs TRBV27 and TRBJ2-1; 7 bases agree with TRBD2. The CDR3 is 16 residues long. V lost 3 bases to trimming and J lost 4 bases; unmatched junction nucleotides: 9. Germline lookup yields CDR1 MNHEY and CDR2 SMNVEV (reference sequence). CDR3 residues: CASSLTGGPFYNEQFF. The CDR3 bases are TGTGCCAGCAGTTTGACGGGAGGCCCCTTTTACAATGAGCAGTTCTTC.

The chain has TRBV10-3 and TRBJ2-3; D gene ambiguous. The germline CDR1 and CDR2 sequences are ENHRY and SYGVKD. V was trimmed by 10 bases and J by 0 bases, leaving 8 bases between them. The CDR3 covers 12 residues. CDR3 amino acids: CATARSTDTQYF. CDR3 in DNA: TGTGCCACCGCTCGAAGCACAGATACGCAGTATTTT.

This chain links TRBV18 with TRBJ2-7, with 11 bases fitting TRBD1. The CDR3 covers 15 residues. In germline, CDR1 is KGHSH, CDR2 LQKENI. After removal of 1 base from V and 3 bases from J, the junction contained 2 bases not matched to a gene. The CDR3 nucleotides read TGTGCCAGCTCACCACGGGGGACAGGGGGCTACGAGCAGTACTTC. Its translation is CASSPRGTGGYEQYF.

The rearrangement joins TRBV6-5 to TRBJ1-4; D uncertain. The germline V gene encodes CDR1 MNHEY and CDR2 SVGAGI. The CDR3 contains 15 residues. The V and J ends lost 1 base and 0 bases respectively, with 6 bases between them. The CDR3 DNA reads TGTGCCAGCAGTTACTTCCGCGCAACTAATGAAAAACTGTTTTTT. This translates into CASSYFRATNEKLFF.

This sequence joins TRBV6-5 and TRBJ1-1; D is ambiguous. CDR3 length equals 15 residues. Germline V lookup: CDR1 MNHEY, CDR2 SVGAGI. Trimming pared 2 bases from V and 2 bases from J, leaving 12 bases between. This chain's CDR3 is CASSYGIGSNTEAFF. The CDR3, as DNA: TGTGCCAGCAGTTACGGGATAGGGTCAAACACTGAAGCTTTCTTT.

The chain carries TRBV7-2 and TRBJ1-2, with a tentative D call TRBD1 (5 bases). In germline, CDR1 is SGHTA, CDR2 FQGNSA. The CDR3 extends over 16 amino acids. Trimming shortened V by 1 base and J by 4 bases, and 16 bases separated the two germline ends. The CDR3 region has the DNA TGTGCCAGCAGCTTAGGTACAGGCGGAACAGTCTATGGCTACACCTTC. This translates into CASSLGTGGTVYGYTF.

The chain joins TRBV7-3 to TRBJ1-2, with TRBD1 as a possible D gene (5 bases). The CDR3 contains 14 residues. V was shortened by 5 bases and J by 6 bases, with 16 bases between the two germline ends. Germline V gene data show CDR1 as SGHTA and CDR2 as FQGTGA. CDR3 sequence reads: CASSLTGTEDGYTF. For the CDR3, the DNA is TGTGCCAGCAGCCTGACCGGGACGGAAGATGGCTACACCTTC.